This record concerns one T cell receptor (beta chain) sequence. Its antigen is unknown. CDR1 is MNHEY and CDR2 is SVGAGI in the germline V gene. The V end was cut by 5 bases, the J end by 9 bases, with 11 bases between. The CDR3 is 12 amino acids. This PCR relied on a set of 60 Vbeta primers and 13 Jbeta primers. Clones were read by immunoSEQ multiplex PCR, and TCRdb kept only the in-frame ones, dropping some. Of under 200,000 clones in the sample, around 80% are singletons; the top ten hold roughly 2%. This record belongs to a study of cytomegalovirus exposure and HLA in healthy donors. General study points: An observed cluster of highly shared sequence variants was recorded as a likely sequencing artifact. V segments that were indistinguishable, TRBV6-2 and TRBV6-3 among them, were omitted from analysis. According to reports, the classifier identified cytomegalovirus status with high specificity and sensitivity. About 87% or about 30% of the time was how often most TCR beta V segments were productive, according to an earlier analysis.

This receptor was taken from a man aged 25-45 years in good health and CMV-seronegative. The gene calls are TRBV6-5 and TRBJ2-1; D ambiguous. Source material: PBMCs. In nucleotides, the CDR3 is TGTGCCAGCAGTCCGGGTCACGGTGAGCAGTTCTTC. This gives the protein CASSPGHGEQFF.